This T cell receptor (beta chain) was sequenced in a study of T cells of healthy individuals. V was trimmed by 5 bases and J by 0 bases, leaving 9 bases between them. The germline V gene has CDR1 ENHRY and CDR2 SYGVKD. There are 14 residues in the CDR3. One entry per CDR3 protein, called by TCRdb with MiXCR from the 5' RACE reads. The repertoire holds tens of thousands of distinct CDR3 sequences, with approximately 15% as singletons. This clonotype was obtained from a human donor in good health. J is TRBJ2-3 and V is TRBV10-3; no clear D. The CDR3 bases are TGTGCCATCAGTCCGGCGGTTAGCACAGATACGCAGTATTTT. It is translated as CAISPAVSTDTQYF.